The next 17 T cell receptor beta chains were all read from a single sample in a study of T cell changes during pregnancy in multiple sclerosis. Using immunoSEQ multiplex PCR, the repertoire was profiled, and TCRdb retains in-frame clones only, with some absent. The sample shows over 50,000 clones, over 75% of them seen only once. The sample consisted of peripheral blood, taken in the first trimester of pregnancy. The receptors shown here come from a female donor in good health, enrolled as a control in a pregnancy study.

This chain joins TRBV18 and TRBJ2-2; 7 positions agree with TRBD1. V was pared by 3 bases and J by 3 bases, with 4 bases of the junction left unmatched. CDR1 is KGHSH and CDR2 is LQKENI in the germline V gene. This CDR3 region has 15 residues. CDR3 sequence (DNA): TGTGCCAGCTCACCGACAGGGACCCACACCGGGGAGCTGTTTTTT. This encodes CASSPTGTHTGELFF.

This clone was counted a few times. CDR3 DNA: TGCGCCAGCAGCCAAGAGGAGGGGCTGAACACTGAAGCTTTCTTT. Translating it yields CASSQEEGLNTEAFF. The V and J genes are TRBV4-1 and TRBJ1-1, with D tentatively TRBD1 (5 bases). Germline V gene data show CDR1 as MGHRA and CDR2 as YSYEKL. The length of the CDR3 is 15 residues. Trimming removed 0 bases from V and 0 bases from J, with 8 bases in between.

The chain recombines TRBV7-2 with TRBJ1-6; D gene unclear. Trimming took off 3 bases at V and 5 bases at J, with 11 bases between the two ends. There are 15 residues in the CDR3. The germline gives CDR1 SGHTA, CDR2 FQGNSA. The CDR3 DNA reads TGTGCCAGCAGCTTCACCCGGGAGAATAATTCACCCCTCCACTTT. It specifies CASSFTRENNSPLHF.

The V and J genes are TRBV7-8 and TRBJ2-7, with D possibly being TRBD2 (6 bases). The V gene's germline CDR1 is SGHVS and CDR2 FQNEAQ. This CDR3 has 15 amino acids. V lost 6 bases, J lost 2 bases, and 17 bases lay in between. CDR3 region: CASSSRLVQPYEQYF. DNA for the CDR3: TGTGCCAGCAGTTCGCGACTAGTCCAACCCTACGAGCAGTACTTC.

This rearrangement joins TRBV6-7 to TRBJ1-4; D not certain. TRBV6-7 carries the ORF label, with uncertain function. V was clipped by 0 bases and J by 8 bases, with 28 bases between them. This CDR3 contains 20 residues. Here the CDR3 reads CASSYSPVLGCGSSMEKLFF. CDR3 in DNA: TGTGCCAGCAGTTACTCGCCCGTACTCGGTTGTGGGAGTAGTATGGAAAAACTGTTTTTT.

V is TRBV5-1 and J is TRBJ1-2; unclear D gene. V was shortened by 4 bases and J by 0 bases, with 10 bases between the two germline ends. The CDR3 is made up of 14 amino acids. From germline, CDR1 is SGHRS and CDR2 YFSETQ. CDR3 in amino acids: CASSTGGSNYGYTF. CDR3 sequence (DNA): TGCGCCAGCAGCACCGGCGGCTCTAACTATGGCTACACCTTC.

V gene TRBV7-8 combines with J gene TRBJ2-5; 7 bases align to TRBD2. The V segment lost 5 bases and the J segment 5 bases; nucleotides outside the gene matches: 14. Germline V lookup: CDR1 SGHVS, CDR2 FQNEAQ. This CDR3 contains 16 residues. The CDR3 nucleotides are TGTGCCAGCAGCCTCATGGTTGTGGGGGGGATCGAGACCCAGTACTTC. Amino acids: CASSLMVVGGIETQYF.

The rearrangement joins TRBV2 to TRBJ1-5; tentative D call: TRBD1 (6 bases). Germline V lookup: CDR1 SNHLY, CDR2 FYNNEI. V shed 2 bases and J shed 7 bases, with 15 bases lying between them. The CDR3 sequence is 15 residues long. The CDR3 here is CASSERAGVDQPQHF. CDR3 sequence (DNA): TGTGCCAGCAGTGAAAGGGCAGGGGTTGACCAGCCCCAGCATTTT.

This rearrangement joins TRBV18 to TRBJ1-5; TRBD1 is a possible D gene (6 bases). This CDR3 contains 15 residues. Germline CDR1 and CDR2: KGHSH and LQKENI. The V gene lost 3 bases and the J gene lost 6 bases, with 15 bases spanning the gap. The DNA of the CDR3 is TGTGCCAGCTCACCGGGGGGGGCTATCTCTCAGCCCCAGCATTTT. Translated, it gives CASSPGGAISQPQHF. The complete variable domain, with remaining parts taken from reference TRBV18 and TRBJ1-5, reads NAGVMQNPRHLVRRRGQEARLRCSPMKGHSHVYWYRQLPEEGLKFMVYLQKENIIDESGMPKERFSAEFPKEGPSILRIQQVVRGDSAAYFCASSPGGAISQPQHFGDGTRLSIL.

The chain uses TRBV5-1 and TRBJ2-3; TRBD2 aligns across 8 bases. With 0 bases clipped from V and 10 bases from J, the junction kept 7 bases outside the gene matches. CDR1 SGHRS and CDR2 YFSETQ come from the germline V gene. There are 14 residues in the CDR3. CDR3 sequence: CASSLDGTRGSQYF. CDR3 nucleotides: TGCGCCAGCAGCTTGGACGGGACTAGAGGATCGCAGTATTTT.

This clone has a single count. The gene calls are TRBV11-2 and TRBJ1-1, with 8 bases aligning to TRBD1. The CDR3 has 15 residues. V was pared by 5 bases and J by 1 base, with 6 bases of the junction left unmatched. Germline lookup yields CDR1 SGHAT and CDR2 FQNNGV. The CDR3: CASSPGQGQNTEAFF. CDR3 sequence (DNA): TGTGCCAGCAGCCCAGGACAGGGTCAGAACACTGAAGCTTTCTTT.

CDR3 region: CATTYTGELFF. The CDR3 bases are TGTGCCACCACTTATACCGGGGAGCTGTTTTTT. V usage is TRBV28 and J usage is TRBJ2-2; D uncertain. Germline CDR1 is MDHEN and CDR2 is SYDVKM. The CDR3 has 11 residues. The V end was cut by 10 bases, the J end by 5 bases, with 8 bases between.

The sample holds one count of this clone. CDR3 bases: TGTGCCAGCAGCTACACCACAGGGAAGGAATATGGCTACACCTTC. Its protein is CASSYTTGKEYGYTF. The chain has TRBV11-2 and TRBJ1-2, with a weak D call TRBD1 (6 bases). Germline lookup yields CDR1 SGHAT and CDR2 FQNNGV. This CDR3 has 15 residues. Trimming took off 4 bases at V and 5 bases at J, with 17 bases between the two ends. Based on the CDR3 plus reference TRBV11-2 and TRBJ1-2, the full variable domain is EAGVAQSPRYKIIEKRQSVAFWCNPISGHATLYWYQQILGQGPKLLIQFQNNGVVDDSQLPKDRFSAERLKGVDSTLKIQPAKLEDSAVYLCASSYTTGKEYGYTFGSGTRLTVV.

The gene calls are TRBV5-6 and TRBJ2-1; 8 bases align to TRBD2. The CDR3 covers 16 residues. V lost 3 bases, J lost 3 bases, and 8 bases stayed unmatched. Germline CDR1 is SGHDT and CDR2 is YYEEEE. The CDR3 DNA reads as TGTGCCAGCAGCTCGGGGGGGCGGGTGCGCTACAATGAGCAGTTCTTC. It is translated as CASSSGGRVRYNEQFF.

This clone was counted a single time. The chain joins TRBV30 to TRBJ2-3; D is perhaps TRBD2 (5 bases). The length of the CDR3 is 15 residues. Germline loops: CDR1 GTSNPN, CDR2 SVGIG (reference sequence). Trimming pared 1 base from V and 6 bases from J, leaving 17 bases between. CDR3 DNA: TGTGCCTGGAGTGCCTCCCCGGGGAGTGGGGATACGCAGTATTTT. Amino acids: CAWSASPGSGDTQYF.

This chain links TRBV4-2 with TRBJ2-3; 12 bases agree with TRBD2. In germline, CDR1 is LGHNA, CDR2 YNFKEQ. Germline trimming cut 3 bases from V and 0 bases from J; bases unmatched to any gene: 1. CDR3 length equals 16 residues. As DNA, the CDR3 is TGTGCCAGCAGCCACACTAGCGGGGGGAGCACAGATACGCAGTATTTT. It codes for CASSHTSGGSTDTQYF.

The V and J genes are TRBV5-1 and TRBJ1-3; D not certain. CDR1 SGHRS and CDR2 YFSETQ come from the germline V gene. This CDR3 has 15 amino acids. Trimming removed 4 bases from V and 4 bases from J, with 15 bases in between. CDR3 protein: CASSEGLHAGNTIYF. As DNA, the CDR3 is TGCGCCAGCAGCGAGGGCCTCCATGCGGGAAACACCATATATTTT.